What follows are 18 T cell receptor beta chains derived from one specimen sequenced in a study of blood T cell repertoires in COVID-19. Only in-frame clones appear in the TCRdb table, and some are missing; sequencing was by immunoSEQ multiplex PCR. The table shows over 70,000 clones, with over 80% occurring only once. The specimen was peripheral blood. Receptors were obtained from a human donor in a cohort sampled during active COVID-19.

V usage is TRBV6-5 and J usage is TRBJ2-7, with 7 nucleotides matching TRBD1. The CDR3 contains 14 residues. V gave up 5 bases and J gave up 3 bases; unmatched junction bases: 7. Germline CDR1 reads MNHEY; CDR2 reads SVGAGI. The CDR3 reads CASSRQGPIYEQYF. The DNA of the CDR3 is TGTGCCAGCAGTCGACAGGGCCCAATCTACGAGCAGTACTTC.

The rearrangement uses TRBV2 and TRBJ2-4; TRBD2 aligns across 8 bases. CDR1 is SNHLY, CDR2 FYNNEI, per germline. The CDR3 loop spans 14 amino acids. V shed 4 bases, J shed 4 bases, and the junction held 3 bases outside the gene matches. The CDR3 is CASSGAGGKNIQYF. As DNA, the CDR3 is TGTGCCAGCAGTGGTGCGGGAGGAAAAAACATTCAGTACTTC.

The chain combines TRBV11-3 with TRBJ2-3, with TRBD2 identical over 14 bases. The length of the CDR3 is 16 residues. CDR1 SGHNT and CDR2 YENEEA come from the germline V gene. V lost 5 bases and J lost 7; bases outside the gene matches: 8. The CDR3 sequence: CASSQGLAGARNTQYF. The CDR3 region has the DNA TGTGCCAGCAGCCAGGGACTAGCGGGAGCACGAAATACGCAGTATTTT.

The chain links TRBV29-1 to TRBJ2-5, with 8 positions matching TRBD2. Germline CDR1 is SQVTM and CDR2 is ANQGSEA. The V segment lost 4 bases and the J segment 5 bases; nucleotides outside the gene matches: 3. CDR3 length: 12 residues. CDR3 DNA sequence: TGCAGCGTTGGCGGGGGGTGGGAGACCCAGTACTTC. This translates into CSVGGGWETQYF.

The chain links TRBV19 to TRBJ1-6; D is uncertain. CDR3 length: 15 residues. Trimming cost V 6 bases and J 5 bases, with 14 bases left between them. Germline CDR1 is LNHDA and CDR2 is SQIVND (reference sequence). The CDR3 here is CASRDRAGDNSPLHF. The CDR3 DNA follows: TGTGCCAGTAGAGACCGGGCCGGGGATAATTCACCCCTCCACTTT.

The V and J genes are TRBV4-1 and TRBJ2-3; D gene ambiguous. The CDR3 is 11 amino acids. The germline V and J ends were trimmed by 4 bases and 6 bases, with 5 bases remaining between them. Germline CDR1 MGHRA, CDR2 YSYEKL. CDR3 amino acids: CASSPGDTQYF. The CDR3 bases are TGCGCCAGCAGCCCCGGGGATACGCAGTATTTT.

The J gene is TRBJ1-2, the V gene TRBV18; D unresolved. Trimming pared 0 bases from V and 3 bases from J, leaving 11 bases between. Germline V gives CDR1 KGHSH, CDR2 LQKENI. The CDR3 extends over 15 amino acids. The CDR3 DNA follows: TGTGCCAGCTCACCACCACACGGACTTGACTATGGCTACACCTTC. It translates to CASSPPHGLDYGYTF.

The rearrangement joins TRBV6-5 to TRBJ1-4; D possibly corresponds to TRBD1 (5 bases). V lost 2 bases and J 8 bases, leaving 15 bases between the germline ends. In germline, CDR1 is MNHEY, CDR2 SVGAGI. There are 15 residues in the CDR3. CDR3 nucleotides: TGTGCCAGCAGTTACGACTCGGGACGGGGGGAAAAACTGTTTTTT. This gives the protein CASSYDSGRGEKLFF.

The V and J genes are TRBV18 and TRBJ2-7; TRBD2 agrees at 7 bases. CDR3 length: 14 residues. Germline values: CDR1 KGHSH, CDR2 LQKENI. V lost 0 bases, J lost 2 bases, and 1 base stayed unmatched. This chain's CDR3 is CASSPPAGPYEQYF. DNA of the CDR3: TGTGCCAGCTCACCACCAGCGGGACCCTACGAGCAGTACTTC.

This clone showed up just once. The chain recombines TRBV6-4 with TRBJ2-7, with 7 positions matching TRBD1. The J segment lost 2 bases and the V segment lost 5 bases, leaving 15 bases of the junction unmatched. Germline V CDR1 and CDR2: MRHNA, SNTAGT. This CDR3 has 17 amino acids. In nucleotides, the CDR3 is TGTGCCAGCAGTCAACTCCGCAAACAGGGGACCCCCTACGAGCAGTACTTC. Translating it yields CASSQLRKQGTPYEQYF.

This sequence joins TRBV3-1 (or the pseudogene TRBV3-2) and TRBJ1-5; 9 bases are a match to TRBD1. Germline CDR1 and CDR2: LGHDT and YNNKEL (reference sequence). V shed 1 base and J 8 bases; nucleotides not matched to a gene: 18. The CDR3 is 19 residues long. CDR3 sequence: CASSQGTRDRGGEEKPQHF. The CDR3, as DNA: TGTGCCAGCAGCCAAGGGACCCGAGACAGGGGGGGGGAGGAAAAGCCCCAGCATTTT.

Written as DNA, the CDR3 is TGCGCCAGCAGCCAAGGGGGACTAGCGGGGATCACAGATACGCAGTATTTT. Protein sequence: CASSQGGLAGITDTQYF. This chain uses TRBV4-1 with TRBJ2-3, with 13 positions matching TRBD2. V lost 1 base, J lost 2 bases, and 3 bases stayed unmatched. Germline CDR1 and CDR2: MGHRA and YSYEKL. This CDR3 contains 17 residues.

This clone was seen a single time. The chain uses TRBV3-1 (or the pseudogene TRBV3-2) and TRBJ2-1, with D possibly being TRBD1 (6 bases). This CDR3 comprises 15 residues. Germline V CDR1 and CDR2: LGHDT, YNNKEL (reference sequence). The V end was cut by 5 bases, the J end by 7 bases, with 18 bases between. CDR3 coding DNA: TGTGCCAGCAGCGCACTTTCCGGGACATTAAATGAGCAGTTCTTC. This gives the protein CASSALSGTLNEQFF.

V gene TRBV7-8 combines with J gene TRBJ2-7; 9 bases fit TRBD1. Germline V gene lookup returns CDR1 SGHVS and CDR2 FQNEAQ. Trimming cost V 1 base and J 2 bases; bases outside gene matches: 6. The CDR3 totals 16 residues. CDR3 nucleotide sequence: TGTGCCAGCAGCTTAGATTCGGGACAGGGAACCTACGAGCAGTACTTC. Protein: CASSLDSGQGTYEQYF.

The chain recombines TRBV28 with TRBJ2-7, with 12 bases lining up with TRBD2. This CDR3 is 16 amino acids long. Germline-derived CDR1 and CDR2 are MDHEN and SYDVKM. The ends lost 3 bases at V and 6 bases at J; junction bases unmatched: 9. CDR3 DNA: TGTGCCAGCAGTTTCCTAGGACTAGCGGGACTAGGCGAGCAGTACTTC. Translation gives CASSFLGLAGLGEQYF.

This chain uses TRBV28 with TRBJ2-7; 9 bases are shared with TRBD2. V gave up 6 bases and J gave up 0 bases; unmatched junction bases: 3. The CDR3 has 14 amino acids. Germline V lookup: CDR1 MDHEN, CDR2 SYDVKM. The CDR3 protein is CASSLSGSSYEQYF. The CDR3 DNA reads TGTGCCAGCAGCCTTAGCGGGAGCTCCTACGAGCAGTACTTC.

The chain has TRBV7-9 and TRBJ2-1; a weak D match, TRBD2 (6 bases). CDR3 length: 13 residues. V was clipped by 5 bases and J by 4 bases, with 9 bases between them. The V gene's germline CDR1 is SEHNR and CDR2 FQNEAQ (reference sequence). In DNA form, the CDR3 reads TGTGCCAGCAGCCTCGGGACTTACAATGAGCAGTTCTTC. Its protein product is CASSLGTYNEQFF. The full variable domain, rest sourced from reference TRBV7-9 and TRBJ2-1, is DTGVSQNPRHKITKRGQNVTFRCDPISEHNRLYWYRQTLGQGPEFLTYFQNEAQLEKSRLLSDRFSAERPKGSFSTLEIQRTEQGDSAMYLCASSLGTYNEQFFGPGTRLTVL.

The CDR3 DNA sequence: TGTGCCAGCAGCCAACAGGGATTAAGCACCGGGGAGCTGTTTTTT. It yields the protein CASSQQGLSTGELFF. The chain recombines TRBV5-4 with TRBJ2-2; TRBD1 might be the D (6 bases). The CDR3 has 15 amino acids. With 4 bases removed from V and 4 bases from J, the gap between germline ends came to 14 bases. Germline CDR1 SGHNT, CDR2 YYREEE (reference sequence).